The 11 T cell receptor beta chains in this list originate from one sample, sequenced in a study of blood T cell repertoires in COVID-19. Repertoires were generated with immunoSEQ multiplex PCR, while TCRdb's copy carries only in-frame clones and drops some. The table includes 59,000 or so clones, around three quarters detected once. Sequenced: peripheral blood. The receptors stem from a man in his 60s with acute or convalescent COVID-19.

The rearrangement links TRBV2 to TRBJ1-4, with 7 bases aligning to TRBD1. J gave up 8 bases and V 7 bases, and 13 bases lay outside the gene matches. From germline, CDR1 is SNHLY and CDR2 FYNNEI. The CDR3 spans 15 residues. CDR3 in amino acids: CASTLSSGTAEKLFF. In nucleotides, the CDR3 is TGTGCCAGCACTCTCTCATCCGGGACAGCAGAAAAACTGTTTTTT.

The chain employs TRBV4-2 and TRBJ1-5, with unresolved D. Trimming left V 0 bases short and J 2 bases short, with 8 bases between. The CDR3 runs 15 residues. Germline values: CDR1 LGHNA, CDR2 YNFKEQ. The CDR3 region has the DNA TGTGCCAGCAGCCAAGATGTCGGGGGCAATCAGCCCCAGCATTTT. Residues: CASSQDVGGNQPQHF.

The chain couples TRBV11-2 to TRBJ2-1; tentative D call: TRBD1 (5 bases). Trimming left V 3 bases short and J 8 bases short, with 14 bases between. Germline V gene data show CDR1 as SGHAT and CDR2 as FQNNGV. The CDR3 runs 14 residues. The CDR3 reads CASSLRQGSDEQFF. CDR3 bases: TGTGCCAGCAGCTTGAGGCAGGGTTCCGATGAGCAGTTCTTC.

This chain uses TRBV27 with TRBJ2-6; 12 bases align to TRBD2. Germline trimming cut 5 bases from V and 0 bases from J; bases unmatched to any gene: 17. The CDR3 is 22 residues long. Germline assignment: CDR1 MNHEY and CDR2 SMNVEV (reference sequence). This CDR3 reads CASSPPLTLAGGPSSGANVLTF. The CDR3 nucleotides read TGTGCCAGCAGTCCCCCACTCACACTAGCGGGAGGTCCCAGCTCTGGGGCCAACGTCCTGACTTTC.

V and J are TRBV10-3 and TRBJ2-2; possible D gene TRBD2, 5 bases. CDR3 length: 11 residues. Between the trimmed V and J ends, which lost 8 bases and 6 bases, there was a span of 7 bases. Germline loops: CDR1 ENHRY, CDR2 SYGVKD. The CDR3 DNA is TGTGCCATCGAGGGAGCCGGGGAGCTGTTTTTT. This encodes CAIEGAGELFF.

The V call is TRBV6-5, the J call TRBJ2-7; no reliable D call. Germline V gene data show CDR1 as MNHEY and CDR2 as SVGAGI. Trimming left V 5 bases short and J 7 bases short, with 9 bases between. The CDR3 is made up of 11 amino acids. The CDR3 spells CASSPREEQYF. CDR3 bases: TGTGCCAGCAGTCCCCGAGAGGAGCAGTACTTC.

The chain combines TRBV7-9 with TRBJ2-1; 7 bases agree with TRBD1. The CDR3 sequence is 13 residues long. The ends lost 4 bases at V and 4 bases at J; junction bases unmatched: 1. Germline CDR1 and CDR2: SEHNR and FQNEAQ (reference sequence). Here the CDR3 DNA reads TGTGCCAGCAGCTGGGACAGTTACAATGAGCAGTTCTTC. Its translation is CASSWDSYNEQFF.

The chain recombines TRBV18 with TRBJ1-5; the D gene is possibly TRBD1 (6 bases). Germline V gene sequence: CDR1 KGHSH, CDR2 LQKENI. V was trimmed by 3 bases and J by 3 bases, leaving 15 bases between them. The CDR3 is 16 residues long. CDR3 in amino acids: CASSPGSGAINQPQHF. The CDR3 bases are TGTGCCAGCTCACCTGGGTCAGGGGCGATCAATCAGCCCCAGCATTTT.

The gene calls are TRBV5-4 and TRBJ2-1, with 12 bases matching TRBD2. The CDR3 totals 15 residues. The J segment lost 15 bases and the V segment lost 0 bases, leaving 10 bases of the junction unmatched. The germline CDR1 and CDR2 sequences are SGHNT and YYREEE (reference sequence). CDR3 sequence: CASSLAGSSGRAGFF. CDR3 DNA sequence: TGTGCCAGCAGCTTGGCCGGATCTAGCGGGAGGGCCGGGTTCTTC.

This clone was seen more than once but under ten times. J is TRBJ2-7 and V is TRBV28, with 14 bases that match TRBD2. Trimming removed 1 base from V and 0 bases from J; junction bases left unmatched: 5. CDR3 length: 18 amino acids. Germline assignment: CDR1 MDHEN and CDR2 SYDVKM. The CDR3 sequence: CASSLSAGLAGGSYEQYF. The CDR3 DNA follows: TGTGCCAGCAGTTTATCGGCCGGACTAGCGGGAGGCTCCTACGAGCAGTACTTC.

The chain combines TRBV19 with TRBJ1-3, with TRBD1 matching 7 bases. The CDR3 covers 16 residues. J was trimmed by 0 bases and V by 6 bases; bases with no gene match: 8. Germline V gene data show CDR1 as LNHDA and CDR2 as SQIVND (reference sequence). CDR3 in amino acids: CASSPWGTASGNTIYF. As DNA, the CDR3 is TGTGCCAGTAGCCCCTGGGGGACAGCCTCTGGAAACACCATATATTTT. The variable domain in full, completed from reference TRBV19 and TRBJ1-3, reads DGGITQSPKYLFRKEGQNVTLSCEQNLNHDAMYWYRQDPGQGLRLIYYSQIVNDFQKGDIAEGYSVSREKKESFPLTVTSAQKNPTAFYLCASSPWGTASGNTIYFGEGSWLTVV.